The T cell receptor (beta chain) described here comes from a study of T cells after yellow fever vaccination. This clonotype was picked up many times. The target antigen is unknown. CDR3 length: 16 residues. The germline V and J ends were trimmed by 3 bases and 2 bases, with 17 bases remaining between them. Germline lookup yields CDR1 LGHNA and CDR2 YSLEER. UMIs and a universal primer site were added when TCR cDNA was made by 5'RACE template switching. Using its own MiXCR run on the 5' RACE reads, TCRdb lists one record per CDR3 protein. Among some 120,000 distinct CDR3 sequences listed, around 8% were seen once. Study findings and constraints: Primary-vaccination clones mostly resurfaced post-booster (about 95% CD4, roughly 90% CD8). The study noted that FACS-sorted repertoires could contain abundant clonotypes contaminating from the bulk population.

The V gene is TRBV4-3, the J gene TRBJ2-7; D unresolved. Sequences were derived from CD8+ T cells sorted from PBMCs, sampled 45 days after the yellow fever booster vaccination. This TCR came from a man aged 25 to 40 who received the YFV17D yellow fever vaccine. The CDR3 sequence: CASSHDDTSYPYEQYF. The CDR3 bases are TGCGCCAGCAGCCACGATGACACGTCTTATCCCTACGAGCAGTACTTC.